A selection of T cell receptor beta chains follows, all from one sample in a study of tumour-infiltrating T cells in Burkitt lymphoma. Sequencing was performed with immunoSEQ multiplex PCR; in TCRdb, only in-frame clones are kept and a portion is missing. The sample consists of some 5,800 clones, about a tenth of them appearing once. The sequenced material came from tumor tissue. Every receptor here comes from a human donor with diffuse large B-cell lymphoma. Each CDR3 is given with its conserved first and last residue. D genes are given only for firm matches. For some rows the clone size is stated as once, few or many, or as a class when expanded; others skip it.

j_call clone_size v_call cdr3_length d_call cdr3_aa cdr3_nt
TRBJ1-1 . TRBV6-1 14 TRBD1 CASRKVPGGTEAFF TGTGCCAGCAGGAAGGTCCCAGGGGGCACTGAAGCTTTCTTT
TRBJ2-5 few TRBV7-7 16 TRBD2 CASSLWTSGGEETQYF TGTGCCAGCAGCCTATGGACTAGCGGGGGGGAAGAGACCCAGTACTTC
TRBJ2-6 . TRBV11-2 14 . CASSFTTGANVLTF TGTGCCAGCAGCTTTACCACTGGGGCCAACGTCCTGACTTTC
TRBJ2-1 . TRBV6-1 15 TRBD2 CASTPSGGPYNEQFF TGTGCCAGCACCCCTAGCGGGGGACCCTACAATGAGCAGTTCTTC
TRBJ1-6 . TRBV18 14 . CASSIGGLASPLHF TGTGCCAGCTCCATAGGGGGTCTCGCTTCACCCCTCCACTTT
TRBJ1-5 . TRBV18 14 TRBD1 CASSPGTGAGAQHF TGTGCCAGCTCACCAGGGACAGGGGCTGGGGCCCAGCATTTT
TRBJ1-1 few TRBV5-4 17 TRBD1 CASSSDRASEGNTEAFF TGTGCCAGCAGCTCCGACAGGGCCTCGGAGGGGAACACTGAAGCTTTCTTT
TRBJ2-5 few TRBV27 15 TRBD1 CASSSQGAAQETQYF TGTGCCAGCAGTTCACAGGGGGCCGCCCAAGAGACCCAGTACTTC
TRBJ2-3 few TRBV9 15 . CASSGSKGHGDTQYF TGTGCCAGCAGCGGGTCAAAGGGGCATGGAGATACGCAGTATTTT
TRBJ1-5 . TRBV2 14 TRBD1 CASRDRDVGQPQHF TGTGCCAGCCGGGACAGGGACGTCGGTCAGCCCCAGCATTTT
TRBJ2-3 few TRBV6-1 11 . CASSDTDTQYF TGTGCCAGCAGTGATACAGATACGCAGTATTTT
TRBJ1-1 . TRBV10-2 15 . CASSEAQGTNTEAFF TGCGCCAGCAGTGAGGCCCAGGGGACAAACACTGAAGCTTTCTTT
TRBJ2-7 . TRBV6-1 12 . CASSLGTFEQYF TGTGCCAGCAGCCTTGGGACCTTCGAGCAGTACTTC
TRBJ1-5 . TRBV10-1 15 . CASTQGLWGNQPQHF TGCGCCAGCACCCAGGGACTGTGGGGCAATCAGCCCCAGCATTTT
TRBJ1-2 few TRBV5-1 16 TRBD1 CASSLPGQGRDYGYTF TGCGCCAGCAGCTTACCGGGACAGGGGAGGGACTATGGCTACACCTTC
TRBJ2-7 few TRBV5-1 14 TRBD1 CASMGRQGMGEQYF TGCGCCAGCATGGGGCGACAGGGAATGGGCGAGCAGTACTTC
TRBJ2-3 . TRBV5-1 19 TRBD2 CASKVRTSGGGGNTDTQYF TGCGCCAGCAAGGTGAGGACTAGCGGGGGAGGGGGCAACACAGATACGCAGTATTTT
TRBJ1-1 . TRBV14 15 . CASSYPTGPNTEAFF TGTGCCAGCAGCTACCCGACAGGCCCGAACACTGAAGCTTTCTTT
TRBJ1-1 . TRBV19 13 . CASNFDRFTEAFF TGTGCCAGTAATTTCGACAGATTCACTGAAGCTTTCTTT
TRBJ1-3 . TRBV19 14 TRBD1 CATNRGVAGNTIYF TGTGCCACTAACAGGGGCGTTGCTGGAAACACCATATATTTT
TRBJ2-1 few TRBV6-6 13 . CASTSWGYNEQFF TGTGCCAGCACCTCATGGGGGTACAATGAGCAGTTCTTC
TRBJ1-1 few TRBV9 15 TRBD1 CASSDDRGGRAEAFF TGTGCCAGCAGCGATGACAGGGGAGGACGCGCTGAAGCTTTCTTT
TRBJ2-1 . TRBV10-1 15 TRBD2 CASSEARGGRNEQFF TGCGCCAGCAGTGAGGCGCGGGGGGGCCGGAATGAGCAGTTCTTC
TRBJ2-1 . TRBV7-6 16 TRBD2 CASSPIAGGGYNEQFF TGTGCCAGCAGCCCCATAGCGGGGGGCGGGTACAATGAGCAGTTCTTC
TRBJ2-7 few TRBV6-5 15 . CASSYYGVSSYEQYF TGTGCCAGCAGTTACTATGGGGTAAGCTCCTACGAGCAGTACTTC
TRBJ2-1 few TRBV7-9 18 TRBD2 CASSPGLAGGHTYNEQFF TGTGCCAGCAGCCCCGGACTAGCGGGGGGCCATACCTACAATGAGCAGTTCTTC
TRBJ1-3 . TRBV30 14 . CACRPRGSGNTIYF TGTGCCTGCCGCCCGAGGGGCTCTGGAAACACCATATATTTT
TRBJ1-1 few TRBV6-5 13 . CASSSTLNTEAFF TGTGCCAGCAGCTCAACCTTGAACACTGAAGCTTTCTTT
TRBJ1-1 . TRBV6-6 13 . CASSLALNTEAFF TGTGCCAGCAGTTTAGCCCTGAACACTGAAGCTTTCTTT
TRBJ1-2 few TRBV6-6 14 . CASSPQGINYGYTF TGTGCCAGCAGTCCCCAGGGGATTAACTATGGCTACACCTTC
TRBJ2-3 few TRBV5-1 15 TRBD1 CASSNGQGSADTQYF TGCGCCAGCAGCAACGGACAGGGTTCGGCAGATACGCAGTATTTT
TRBJ1-2 few TRBV7-9 13 . CASSTQREGGYTF TGTGCCAGCAGCACCCAGCGGGAAGGCGGCTACACCTTC
TRBJ2-7 medium-sized TRBV11-2 14 TRBD1 CASSLGTGFYEQYF TGTGCCAGCAGCTTAGGGACAGGGTTTTACGAGCAGTACTTC
TRBJ1-2 few TRBV25-1 11 . CASSKGRGYTF TGTGCCAGCAGTAAGGGACGAGGCTACACCTTC
TRBJ1-2 few TRBV4-1 15 . CASSQRPSLNYGYTF TGCGCCAGCAGCCAGAGGCCGTCTCTCAACTATGGCTACACCTTC
TRBJ1-1 few TRBV4-2 17 . CASSQVRSNRLNTEAFF TGTGCCAGCAGCCAAGTTCGTTCTAACAGGTTGAACACTGAAGCTTTCTTT
TRBJ1-4 few TRBV9 14 . CASSPTGINEKLFF TGTGCCAGCAGCCCCACAGGGATTAATGAAAAACTGTTTTTT
TRBJ1-5 . TRBV18 16 . CASSLWGLKSNQPQHF TGTGCCAGCTCCCTCTGGGGACTTAAGAGCAATCAGCCCCAGCATTTT
TRBJ1-2 . TRBV29-1 14 . CSVEEIRRSGGYTF TGCAGCGTTGAAGAGATTCGGAGGAGTGGAGGCTACACCTTC
TRBJ2-3 few TRBV11-2 13 . CASSVPGLDTQYF TGTGCCAGCAGCGTCCCTGGGCTAGATACGCAGTATTTT
TRBJ2-3 . TRBV28 14 . CASSPPTGANTQYF TGTGCCAGCAGTCCACCGACAGGAGCGAATACGCAGTATTTT
TRBJ1-2 . TRBV9 11 . CASSANYGYTF TGTGCCAGCAGCGCTAACTATGGCTACACCTTC
TRBJ1-2 . TRBV19 15 . CASSHPLGFSYGYTF TGTGCCAGTAGCCACCCCCTGGGCTTCAGCTATGGCTACACCTTC
TRBJ1-1 few TRBV6-5 15 TRBD1 CASSRRQGANTEAFF TGTGCCAGCAGTCGTCGACAGGGGGCTAACACTGAAGCTTTCTTT
TRBJ1-6 . TRBV7-6 16 . CASSLGRRASNSPLHF TGTGCCAGCAGCTTAGGGCGCAGGGCATCTAATTCACCCCTCCACTTT
TRBJ2-7 few TRBV13 14 . CASRGRTSSYEQYF TGTGCCAGCAGGGGGAGGACGAGCTCCTACGAGCAGTACTTC
TRBJ1-1 few TRBV2 10 . CASRVGLAFF TGTGCCAGCAGGGTAGGATTAGCTTTCTTT
TRBJ1-1 . TRBV15 14 . CATTTTLLGTEAFF TGTGCCACCACTACGACACTACTGGGGACTGAAGCTTTCTTT
TRBJ1-4 . TRBV28 14 . CASSSPNTNEKLFF TGTGCCAGCAGCTCTCCTAATACTAATGAAAAACTGTTTTTT
TRBJ2-1 . TRBV2 14 . CASIPRSSYNEQFF TGTGCCAGCATACCAAGGAGCTCCTACAATGAGCAGTTCTTC
TRBJ1-6 few TRBV9 13 . CASSVAEDSPLHF TGTGCCAGCAGCGTAGCGGAGGATTCACCCCTCCACTTT
TRBJ1-5 . TRBV18 16 . CASSLLRVGDYQPQHF TGTGCCAGCTCGCTACTCCGGGTAGGGGATTATCAGCCCCAGCATTTT
TRBJ1-3 . TRBV5-3 15 . CARSLSEDTGNTIYF TGTGCCAGAAGCTTGAGCGAGGACACTGGAAACACCATATATTTT
TRBJ1-5 . TRBV28 13 . CASMTVNPQPQHF TGTGCCAGCATGACTGTCAACCCTCAACCCCAGCATTTT
TRBJ2-5 . TRBV19 14 . CASSITGTKETQYF TGTGCCAGTAGTATAACGGGAACGAAAGAGACCCAGTACTTC
TRBJ1-1 few TRBV10-2 13 TRBD1 CASRRQGDTEAFF TGCGCCAGCAGGAGACAGGGGGACACTGAAGCTTTCTTT
TRBJ2-2 . TRBV19 15 . CASSMLGTFTGELFF TGTGCCAGTAGTATGCTTGGGACTTTCACCGGGGAGCTGTTTTTT
TRBJ2-3 few TRBV29-1 16 TRBD2 CSVEGLAGGRPDTQYF TGCAGCGTTGAGGGACTAGCGGGGGGCCGCCCAGATACGCAGTATTTT
TRBJ1-1 . TRBV10-2 13 . CASGWRRDIEAFF TGCGCCAGCGGGTGGCGGAGGGACATTGAAGCTTTCTTT
TRBJ2-1 . TRBV19 14 . CASSIGSSYNEQFF TGTGCCAGTAGTATTGGGAGCTCCTACAATGAGCAGTTCTTC